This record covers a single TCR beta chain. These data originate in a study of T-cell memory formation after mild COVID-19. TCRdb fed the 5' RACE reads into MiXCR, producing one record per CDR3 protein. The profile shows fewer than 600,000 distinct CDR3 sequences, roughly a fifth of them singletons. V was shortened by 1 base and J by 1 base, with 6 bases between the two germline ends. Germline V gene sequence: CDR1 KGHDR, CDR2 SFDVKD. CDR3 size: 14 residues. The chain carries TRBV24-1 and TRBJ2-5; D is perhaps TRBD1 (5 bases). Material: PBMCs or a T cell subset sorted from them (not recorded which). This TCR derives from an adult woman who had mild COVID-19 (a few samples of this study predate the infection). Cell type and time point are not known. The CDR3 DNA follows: TGTGCCACCAGTGATTTTGACAGCCAAGAGACCCAGTACTTC. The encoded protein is CATSDFDSQETQYF.